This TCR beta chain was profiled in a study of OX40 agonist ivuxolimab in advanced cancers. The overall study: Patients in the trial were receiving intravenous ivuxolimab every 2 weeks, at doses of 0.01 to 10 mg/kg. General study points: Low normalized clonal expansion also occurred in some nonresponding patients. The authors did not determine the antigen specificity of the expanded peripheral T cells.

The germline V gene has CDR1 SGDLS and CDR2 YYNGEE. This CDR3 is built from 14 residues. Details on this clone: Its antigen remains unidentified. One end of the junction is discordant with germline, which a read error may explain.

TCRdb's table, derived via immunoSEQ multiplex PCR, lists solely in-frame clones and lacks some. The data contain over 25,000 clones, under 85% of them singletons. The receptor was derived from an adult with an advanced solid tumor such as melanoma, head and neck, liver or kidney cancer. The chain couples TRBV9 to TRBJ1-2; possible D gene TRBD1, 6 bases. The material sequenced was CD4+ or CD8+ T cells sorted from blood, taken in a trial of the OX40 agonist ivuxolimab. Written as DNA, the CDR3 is TGTGCCAGCAGCGTAGGGGACACTAACTATGACTACACCTTC. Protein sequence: CASSVGDTNYDYTF.